This passage covers 32 T cell receptor beta chains from one sample sequenced in a study of cytomegalovirus exposure and HLA in healthy donors. Both 60 Vbeta primers and 13 Jbeta primers went into the PCR. The protocol was immunoSEQ multiplex PCR, while the TCRdb copy is restricted to in-frame clones and leaves out a portion. Seen here are roughly 110,000 clones, 82% observed once, and the top ten hold around 2.3%. Input material: PBMCs. These receptors came from a woman aged 18-29 years in good health and CMV-seronegative.

This chain connects TRBV11-3 to TRBJ1-6; 8 bases line up with TRBD1. V lost 2 bases, J lost 9 bases, and 15 bases stayed unmatched. Germline V gene sequence: CDR1 SGHNT, CDR2 YENEEA. The CDR3 has 18 amino acids. CDR3 sequence: CASSLSSPDRELLSPLHF. The CDR3 region has the DNA TGTGCCAGCAGCTTAAGCTCCCCGGACAGGGAATTGCTTTCACCCCTCCACTTT. Full variable domain (rest looked up from reference TRBV11-3 and TRBJ1-6): EAGVVQSPRYKIIEKKQPVAFWCNPISGHNTLYWYLQNLGQGPELLIRYENEEAVDDSQLPKDRFSAERLKGVDSTLKIQPAELGDSAVYLCASSLSSPDRELLSPLHFGNGTRLTVT.

The chain is built from TRBV19 and TRBJ1-5; no firm D call. Looked up from germline, CDR1 is LNHDA and CDR2 is SQIVND (reference sequence). This CDR3 spans 15 amino acids. The V gene lost 3 bases and the J gene lost 0 bases, with 9 bases spanning the gap. The CDR3 region has the DNA TGTGCCAGTAGTATCATCTTTAGTAGCAATCAGCCCCAGCATTTT. It specifies CASSIIFSSNQPQHF.

V gene TRBV4-1 combines with J gene TRBJ1-2, with D perhaps TRBD1 (6 bases). CDR1 MGHRA and CDR2 YSYEKL come from the germline V gene. Trimming cost V 4 bases and J 1 base, with 16 bases left between them. This CDR3 spans 16 amino acids. The CDR3 DNA sequence: TGCGCCAGCAGCCGTCAATCTCAGGGGATTAACTATGGCTACACCTTC. Protein product: CASSRQSQGINYGYTF.

The chain uses TRBV28 and TRBJ2-7; a possible D gene is TRBD1 (5 bases). Germline assignment: CDR1 MDHEN and CDR2 SYDVKM. This CDR3 comprises 12 residues. The ends were cut back, 4 bases at V and 3 bases at J, with 7 bases in the middle. CDR3 nucleotide sequence: TGTGCCAGCAGTTCACAGGTCTACGAGCAGTACTTC. The encoded protein is CASSSQVYEQYF.

The chain uses TRBV5-1 and TRBJ2-3; 7 bases map to TRBD2. Trimming at V came to 2 bases and at J to 6 bases, leaving 6 bases not matched to a gene. Germline lookup yields CDR1 SGHRS and CDR2 YFSETQ. This CDR3 region has 14 residues. In DNA form, the CDR3 reads TGCGCCAGCAGCTTCCGGCGGGAGCGCGATACGCAGTATTTT. Translating gives CASSFRRERDTQYF.

The rearrangement links TRBV29-1 to TRBJ1-5; no firm D call. V was shortened by 5 bases and J by 3 bases, with 8 bases between the two germline ends. In germline, CDR1 is SQVTM, CDR2 ANQGSEA. The CDR3 spans 12 residues. The CDR3 nucleotides read TGCAGCGTTAGGGAGTTCAATCAGCCCCAGCATTTT. It yields the protein CSVREFNQPQHF. The full variable domain, completed using reference TRBV29-1 and TRBJ1-5, is SAVISQKPSRDICQRGTSLTIQCQVDSQVTMMFWYRQQPGQSLTLIATANQGSEATYESGFVIDKFPISRPNLTFSTLTVSNMSPEDSSIYLCSVREFNQPQHFGDGTRLSIL.

The V call is TRBV30, the J call TRBJ1-5; D uncertain. V lost 5 bases and J lost 0, with 17 bases in between. Germline V gene lookup returns CDR1 GTSNPN and CDR2 SVGIG (reference sequence). The CDR3 spans 16 residues. The CDR3 nucleotides read TGTGCCTGGTCCCCACGGACTCACCTTAGCAATCAGCCCCAGCATTTT. Protein: CAWSPRTHLSNQPQHF.

CDR3 in amino acids: CASSSVRGLTDTQYF. The CDR3 nucleotides read TGTGCCAGCAGTTCGGTGCGGGGGCTTACAGATACGCAGTATTTT. V and J are TRBV27 and TRBJ2-3; D may be TRBD2 (7 bases). Trimming left V 4 bases short and J 3 bases short, with 14 bases between. The CDR3 totals 15 residues. In germline, CDR1 is MNHEY, CDR2 SMNVEV (reference sequence).

V gene TRBV19 combines with J gene TRBJ2-3, with D perhaps matching TRBD1 (5 bases). The CDR3 contains 15 residues. With 3 bases removed from V and 2 bases from J, the gap between germline ends came to 12 bases. Looked up from germline, CDR1 is LNHDA and CDR2 is SQIVND (reference sequence). CDR3 region: CASSIWFGATDTQYF. The CDR3 DNA reads as TGTGCCAGTAGTATCTGGTTTGGGGCCACAGATACGCAGTATTTT.

Here the CDR3 DNA reads TGTGCCAGCAGCGTTCCGACAGGGGGCGCCGGCGGGGAGCTGTTTTTT. It yields the protein CASSVPTGGAGGELFF. The genes are TRBV27 and TRBJ2-2; 10 bases are a match to TRBD1. CDR3 size: 16 residues. V lost 6 bases and J lost 7; bases outside the gene matches: 11. Germline V gene data show CDR1 as MNHEY and CDR2 as SMNVEV (reference sequence).

This chain links TRBV20-1 with TRBJ2-7; D unclear. The CDR3 has 10 residues. Germline-derived CDR1 and CDR2 are DFQATT and SNEGSKA (reference sequence). The germline V and J ends were trimmed by 6 bases and 1 base, with 4 bases remaining between them. The CDR3 nucleotides are TGCAGTGCCAAATCCTACGAGCAGTACTTC. Translated, it gives CSAKSYEQYF.

This clone was seen only once. This chain connects TRBV28 to TRBJ1-1, with TRBD1 identical over 9 bases. Germline V gives CDR1 MDHEN, CDR2 SYDVKM. This CDR3 has 16 residues. Unmatched junction bases numbered 8, after V lost 4 bases and J lost 2 bases. The CDR3 DNA sequence: TGTGCCAGCAGTTCGCCGTCGGGACAGGGAAACACTGAAGCTTTCTTT. Protein product: CASSSPSGQGNTEAFF.

This clone showed up just once. The same CDR3 also results from other DNA sequences found in this sample. The genes are TRBV18 and TRBJ1-3; a possible D gene is TRBD1 (5 bases). Between the trimmed V and J ends, which lost 3 bases and 0 bases, there was a span of 9 bases. The length of the CDR3 is 15 residues. Germline V gene lookup returns CDR1 KGHSH and CDR2 LQKENI. The CDR3 protein is CASSPGLSSGNTIYF. The CDR3 DNA follows: TGTGCCAGCTCACCGGGACTTTCCTCTGGAAACACCATATATTTT.

The rearrangement links TRBV27 to TRBJ2-1, with 7 bases matching TRBD2. The CDR3 is 17 amino acids. Germline-derived CDR1 and CDR2 are MNHEY and SMNVEV (reference sequence). V shed 0 bases, J shed 2 bases, and the junction held 7 bases outside the gene matches. CDR3 coding DNA: TGTGCCAGCAGTTTATCGGCGGGAGTAAGTCCCTACAATGAGCAGTTCTTC. Amino acids: CASSLSAGVSPYNEQFF.

The V call is TRBV7-9, the J call TRBJ2-5; 8 bases match TRBD1. Per the germline V gene, CDR1 is SEHNR and CDR2 is FQNEAQ (reference sequence). The CDR3 runs 15 residues. With 5 bases clipped from V and 3 bases from J, the junction kept 8 bases outside the gene matches. This CDR3 is CASSGEGTGEETQYF. CDR3 DNA: TGTGCCAGCAGCGGGGAAGGGACAGGTGAAGAGACCCAGTACTTC.

The chain combines TRBV28 with TRBJ1-5; no clear D gene. Germline values: CDR1 MDHEN, CDR2 SYDVKM. The ends were cut back, 4 bases at V and 14 bases at J, with 12 bases in the middle. CDR3 length equals 11 residues. The CDR3 spells CASSSSREEHF. The CDR3 DNA is TGTGCCAGCAGTTCCTCGAGGGAGGAGCATTTT.

The chain recombines TRBV5-1 with TRBJ1-5, with D perhaps TRBD1 (5 bases). Deletions cut 0 bases from V and 0 bases from J, with 7 bases between. The V gene's germline CDR1 is SGHRS and CDR2 YFSETQ. This CDR3 comprises 15 residues. The CDR3 protein is CASSLAGDSNQPQHF. In nucleotides, the CDR3 is TGCGCCAGCAGCTTGGCGGGGGATAGCAATCAGCCCCAGCATTTT.

J is TRBJ2-7 and V is TRBV30; D possibly corresponds to TRBD1 (7 bases). Germline lookup yields CDR1 GTSNPN and CDR2 SVGIG (reference sequence). The CDR3 extends over 14 amino acids. The V end was cut by 1 base, the J end by 6 bases, with 16 bases between. CDR3 sequence: CAWSAGHRGGEQYV. CDR3 nucleotide sequence: TGTGCCTGGAGTGCCGGCCACAGGGGAGGCGAGCAGTACGTC.

This clone was observed once. V usage is TRBV29-1 and J usage is TRBJ2-2; D unresolved. The V end was cut by 7 bases, the J end by 6 bases, with 9 bases between. Germline CDR1 is SQVTM and CDR2 is ANQGSEA. The CDR3 totals 11 residues. CDR3 sequence: CSGSGSGELFF. The CDR3 DNA is TGCAGCGGCTCTGGCTCCGGGGAGCTGTTTTTT.

In this sample, this clone turned up once. The chain has TRBV5-1 and TRBJ2-7; possibly TRBD2 for D (5 bases). Germline CDR1 SGHRS, CDR2 YFSETQ. The length of the CDR3 is 15 residues. Trimming took 2 bases from V and 0 from J, leaving 12 bases between them. The CDR3, as DNA: TGCGCCAGCAGCTTTCGGACTCAAAGCTCCTACGAGCAGTACTTC. Translating gives CASSFRTQSSYEQYF.

The chain combines TRBV4-2 with TRBJ2-3, with D maybe TRBD1 (6 bases). This CDR3 region has 15 residues. Trimming removed 2 bases at V and 3 bases at J, with 12 bases between. From germline, CDR1 is LGHNA and CDR2 YNFKEQ. This CDR3 is CASSQRGHPTDTQYF. As DNA, the CDR3 is TGTGCCAGCAGCCAACGGGGACACCCTACAGATACGCAGTATTTT.

The rearrangement links TRBV18 to TRBJ1-6; no firm D call. This CDR3 comprises 15 residues. The germline V gene has CDR1 KGHSH and CDR2 LQKENI. Trimming pared 3 bases from V and 5 bases from J, leaving 11 bases between. DNA of the CDR3: TGTGCCAGCTCACCCAGGACTCCCGATAATTCACCCCTCCACTTT. Its translation: CASSPRTPDNSPLHF.

This chain links TRBV6-6 with TRBJ2-4, with D maybe TRBD1 (5 bases). Germline V CDR1 and CDR2: MNHNY, SVGAGI (reference sequence). This CDR3 is built from 16 residues. V was clipped by 2 bases and J by 2 bases, with 13 bases between them. Here the CDR3 reads CASSYATGTTKNIQYF. The CDR3 nucleotides read TGTGCCAGCAGTTACGCAACAGGAACAACCAAAAACATTCAGTACTTC.

The chain has TRBV7-9 and TRBJ2-7; the match to TRBD2 covers 11 bases. The CDR3 has 15 residues. Trimming removed 2 bases from V and 2 bases from J; junction bases left unmatched: 2. Germline V lookup: CDR1 SEHNR, CDR2 FQNEAQ (reference sequence). The CDR3 DNA is TGTGCCAGCAGCTTACTAGCGGGAGGTACCTACGAGCAGTACTTC. It yields the protein CASSLLAGGTYEQYF.

V usage is TRBV7-9 and J usage is TRBJ2-1, with a weak D call TRBD2 (5 bases). In germline, CDR1 is SEHNR, CDR2 FQNEAQ (reference sequence). The V gene lost 2 bases and the J gene lost 5 bases, with 7 bases spanning the gap. The CDR3 runs to 13 residues. The DNA of the CDR3 is TGTGCCAGCAGCTTACCAGCGGACAATGAGCAGTTCTTC. This encodes CASSLPADNEQFF.

The chain combines TRBV20-1 with TRBJ2-3, with D uncertain. Germline CDR1 reads DFQATT; CDR2 reads SNEGSKA (reference sequence). The CDR3 runs to 11 residues. V gave up 2 bases and J gave up 4 bases, with 4 bases separating them. The CDR3 sequence is CSARQADTQYF. CDR3 DNA sequence: TGCAGTGCTAGACAGGCAGATACGCAGTATTTT.

This chain connects TRBV7-2 to TRBJ1-2; no clear D. The CDR3 has 16 amino acids. V lost 5 bases and J 8 bases, leaving 24 bases between the germline ends. Germline V CDR1 and CDR2: SGHTA, FQGNSA. For the CDR3, the DNA is TGTGCCAGCAGCCCAACCGGAGGTGACTCGGGATGGGGCTACACCTTC. Translating gives CASSPTGGDSGWGYTF.

The chain employs TRBV7-2 and TRBJ1-2; D gene uncertain. Germline CDR1 SGHTA, CDR2 FQGNSA. The CDR3 totals 16 residues. Trimming removed 3 bases from V and 4 bases from J, with 18 bases in between. DNA for the CDR3: TGTGCCAGCAGCTTCACCCCCCTTGAGGGTCTCTATGGCTACACCTTC. This encodes CASSFTPLEGLYGYTF.

The rearrangement joins TRBV6-5 to TRBJ2-1; 7 positions match TRBD1. From germline, CDR1 is MNHEY and CDR2 SVGAGI. This CDR3 region has 14 residues. The V gene end was trimmed by 8 bases and the J gene end by 5 bases; junction bases not matched to a gene: 9. DNA of the CDR3: TGTGCCAGCGCCGTAAGACAGGGTAACAATGAGCAGTTCTTC. Its translation: CASAVRQGNNEQFF.

The chain has TRBV6-5 and TRBJ1-1; 11 nucleotides agree with TRBD1. The CDR3 is 15 amino acids. The germline gives CDR1 MNHEY, CDR2 SVGAGI. V shed 4 bases, J shed 11 bases, and the junction held 12 bases outside the gene matches. CDR3 amino acids: CASSFTDRGRPPAFF. In DNA, the CDR3 is TGTGCCAGCAGTTTCACGGACAGGGGGCGCCCCCCGGCTTTCTTT.

The chain combines TRBV11-3 with TRBJ2-5; D may be TRBD2 (6 bases). The CDR3 has 14 residues. Germline V CDR1 and CDR2: SGHNT, YENEEA. The V gene lost 5 bases and the J gene lost 2 bases, with 12 bases spanning the gap. The CDR3: CASSLTSFQETQYF. CDR3 nucleotide sequence: TGTGCCAGCAGCCTCACTAGCTTTCAAGAGACCCAGTACTTC.

V usage is TRBV15 and J usage is TRBJ1-5; TRBD1 matches at 8 bases. The junction had 9 bases not matched to a gene; V was cut back by 4 bases and J by 1 base. This CDR3 region has 17 residues. The V gene's germline CDR1 is LNHNV and CDR2 YYDKDF (reference sequence). The CDR3, as DNA: TGTGCCACCAGCATAGGACAGGGAGTTGAAAGCAATCAGCCCCAGCATTTT. Protein product: CATSIGQGVESNQPQHF.